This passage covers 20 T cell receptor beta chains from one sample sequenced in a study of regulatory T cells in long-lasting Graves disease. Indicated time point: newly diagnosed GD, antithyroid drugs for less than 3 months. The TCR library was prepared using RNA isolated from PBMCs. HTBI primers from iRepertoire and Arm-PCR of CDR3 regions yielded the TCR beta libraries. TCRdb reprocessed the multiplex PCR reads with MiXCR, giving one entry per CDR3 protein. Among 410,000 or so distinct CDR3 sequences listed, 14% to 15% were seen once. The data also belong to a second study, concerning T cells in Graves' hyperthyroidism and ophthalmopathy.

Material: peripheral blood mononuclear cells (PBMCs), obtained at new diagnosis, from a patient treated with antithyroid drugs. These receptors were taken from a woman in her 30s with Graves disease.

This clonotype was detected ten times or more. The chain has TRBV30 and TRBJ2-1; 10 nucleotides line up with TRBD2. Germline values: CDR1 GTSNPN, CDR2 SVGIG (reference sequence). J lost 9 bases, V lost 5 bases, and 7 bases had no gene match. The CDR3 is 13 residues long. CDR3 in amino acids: CAWASGSVGEQFF. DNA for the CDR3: TGTGCCTGGGCTAGCGGGAGCGTCGGTGAGCAGTTCTTC.

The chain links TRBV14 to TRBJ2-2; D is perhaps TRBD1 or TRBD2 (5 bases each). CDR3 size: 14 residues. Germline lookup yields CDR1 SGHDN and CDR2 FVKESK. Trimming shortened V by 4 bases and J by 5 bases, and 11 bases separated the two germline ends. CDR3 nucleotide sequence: TGTGCCAGCAGCCCCCAGGGAGCGACCGGGGAGCTGTTTTTT. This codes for CASSPQGATGELFF.

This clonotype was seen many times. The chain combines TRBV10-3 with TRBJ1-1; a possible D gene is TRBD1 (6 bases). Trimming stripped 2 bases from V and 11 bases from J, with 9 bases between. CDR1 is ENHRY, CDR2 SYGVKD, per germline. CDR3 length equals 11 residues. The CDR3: CAISERQVAFF. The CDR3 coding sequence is TGTGCCATCAGTGAGAGACAGGTGGCTTTCTTT.

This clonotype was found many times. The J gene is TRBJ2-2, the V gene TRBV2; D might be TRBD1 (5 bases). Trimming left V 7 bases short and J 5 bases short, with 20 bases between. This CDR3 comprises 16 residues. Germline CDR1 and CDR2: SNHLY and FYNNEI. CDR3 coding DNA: TGTGCCAGCAAGCGTGGGGCAGCCTCCGTGACCGGGGAGCTGTTTTTT. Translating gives CASKRGAASVTGELFF.

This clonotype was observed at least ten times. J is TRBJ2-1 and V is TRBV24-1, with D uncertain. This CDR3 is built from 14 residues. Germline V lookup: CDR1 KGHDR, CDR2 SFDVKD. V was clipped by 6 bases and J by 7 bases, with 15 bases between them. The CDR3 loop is CATSQLGSPNEQFF. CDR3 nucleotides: TGTGCCACCAGTCAATTAGGTTCCCCTAATGAGCAGTTCTTC.

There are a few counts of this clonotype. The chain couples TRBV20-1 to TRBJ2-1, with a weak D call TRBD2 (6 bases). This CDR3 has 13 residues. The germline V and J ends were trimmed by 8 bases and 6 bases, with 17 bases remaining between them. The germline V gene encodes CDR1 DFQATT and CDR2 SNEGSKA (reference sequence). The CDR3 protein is CSSRSSALNEQFF. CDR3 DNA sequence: TGCAGTTCAAGGTCTAGCGCCCTCAATGAGCAGTTCTTC.

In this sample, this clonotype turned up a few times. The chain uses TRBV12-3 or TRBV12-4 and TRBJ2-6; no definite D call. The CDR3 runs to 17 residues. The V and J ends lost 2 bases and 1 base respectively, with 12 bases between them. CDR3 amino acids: CASSLRGLGSGANVLTF. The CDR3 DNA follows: TGTGCCAGCAGTTTAAGAGGTTTGGGGTCTGGGGCCAACGTCCTGACTTTC.

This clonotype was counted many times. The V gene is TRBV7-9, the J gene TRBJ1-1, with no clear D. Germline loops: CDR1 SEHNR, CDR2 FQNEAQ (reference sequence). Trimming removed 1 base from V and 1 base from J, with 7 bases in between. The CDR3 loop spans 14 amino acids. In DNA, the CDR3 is TGTGCCAGCAGCTTAGGAGCAGCGAACACTGAAGCTTTCTTT. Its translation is CASSLGAANTEAFF. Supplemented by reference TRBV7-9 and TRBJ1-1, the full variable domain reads DTGVSQNPRHKITKRGQNVTFRCDPISEHNRLYWYRQTLGQGPEFLTYFQNEAQLEKSRLLSDRFSAERPKGSFSTLEIQRTEQGDSAMYLCASSLGAANTEAFFGQGTRLTVV.

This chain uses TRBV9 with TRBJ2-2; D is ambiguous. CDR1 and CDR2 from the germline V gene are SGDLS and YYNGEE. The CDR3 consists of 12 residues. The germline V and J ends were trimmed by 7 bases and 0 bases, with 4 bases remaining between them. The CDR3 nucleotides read TGTGCCAGCGGGTCGAACACCGGGGAGCTGTTTTTT. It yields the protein CASGSNTGELFF. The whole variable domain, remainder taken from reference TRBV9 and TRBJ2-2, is DSGVTQTPKHLITATGQRVTLRCSPRSGDLSVYWYQQSLDQGLQFLIQYYNGEERAKGNILERFSAQQFPDLHSELNLSSLELGDSALYFCASGSNTGELFFGEGSRLTVL.

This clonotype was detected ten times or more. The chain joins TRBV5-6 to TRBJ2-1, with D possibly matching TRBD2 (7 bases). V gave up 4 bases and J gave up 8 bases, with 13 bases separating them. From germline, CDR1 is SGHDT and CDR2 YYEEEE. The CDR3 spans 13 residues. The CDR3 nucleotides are TGTGCCAGCAGCGTTACAGGGAGGGATGAGCAGTTCTTC. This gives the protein CASSVTGRDEQFF.

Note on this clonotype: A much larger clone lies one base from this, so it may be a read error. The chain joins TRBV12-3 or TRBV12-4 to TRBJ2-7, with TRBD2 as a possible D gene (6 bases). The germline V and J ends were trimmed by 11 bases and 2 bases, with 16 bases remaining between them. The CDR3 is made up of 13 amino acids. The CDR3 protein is CASLPSDPYEQYF. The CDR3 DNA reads TGTGCCTCCCTCCCTAGCGACCCCTACGAGCAGTACTTC.

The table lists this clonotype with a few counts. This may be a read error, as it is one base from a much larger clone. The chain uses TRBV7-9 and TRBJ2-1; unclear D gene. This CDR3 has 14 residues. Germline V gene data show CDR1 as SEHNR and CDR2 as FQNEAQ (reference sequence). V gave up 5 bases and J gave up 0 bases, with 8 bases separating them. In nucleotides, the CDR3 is TGTGCCAGCAGCCCCTTCAGCTCCTACAATGAGCAGTTCTTC. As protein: CASSPFSSYNEQFF.

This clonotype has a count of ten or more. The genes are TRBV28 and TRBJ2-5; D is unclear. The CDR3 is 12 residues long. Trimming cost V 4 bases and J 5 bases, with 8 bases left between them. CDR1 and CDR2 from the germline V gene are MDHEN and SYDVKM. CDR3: CASSWAVETQYF. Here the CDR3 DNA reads TGTGCCAGCAGTTGGGCAGTTGAGACCCAGTACTTC.

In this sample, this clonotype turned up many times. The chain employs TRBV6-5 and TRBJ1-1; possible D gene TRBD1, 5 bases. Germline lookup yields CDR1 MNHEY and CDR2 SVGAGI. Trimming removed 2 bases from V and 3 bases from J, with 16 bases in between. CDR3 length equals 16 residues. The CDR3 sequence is CASSYLGGGADTEAFF. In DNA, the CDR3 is TGTGCCAGCAGTTACCTCGGGGGGGGTGCGGACACTGAAGCTTTCTTT.

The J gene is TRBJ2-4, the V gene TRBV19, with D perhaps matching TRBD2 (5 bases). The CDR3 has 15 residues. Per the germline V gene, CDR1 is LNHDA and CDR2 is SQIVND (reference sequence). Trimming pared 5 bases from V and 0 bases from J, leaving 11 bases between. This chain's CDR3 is CASSFLRVAKNIQYF. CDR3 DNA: TGTGCCAGTAGTTTTTTGCGGGTAGCCAAAAACATTCAGTACTTC.

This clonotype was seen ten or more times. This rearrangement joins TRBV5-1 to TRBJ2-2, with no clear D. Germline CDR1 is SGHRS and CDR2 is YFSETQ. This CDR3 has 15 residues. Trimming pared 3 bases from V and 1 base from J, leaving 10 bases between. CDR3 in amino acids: CASSWGSQNTGELFF. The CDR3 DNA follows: TGCGCCAGCAGCTGGGGATCTCAGAACACCGGGGAGCTGTTTTTT.

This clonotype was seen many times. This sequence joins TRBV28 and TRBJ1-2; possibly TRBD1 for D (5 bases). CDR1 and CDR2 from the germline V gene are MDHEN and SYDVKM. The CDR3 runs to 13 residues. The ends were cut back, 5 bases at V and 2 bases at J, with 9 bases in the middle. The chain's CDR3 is CASSGGANYGYTF. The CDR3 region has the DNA TGTGCCAGCAGTGGAGGGGCAAACTATGGCTACACCTTC.

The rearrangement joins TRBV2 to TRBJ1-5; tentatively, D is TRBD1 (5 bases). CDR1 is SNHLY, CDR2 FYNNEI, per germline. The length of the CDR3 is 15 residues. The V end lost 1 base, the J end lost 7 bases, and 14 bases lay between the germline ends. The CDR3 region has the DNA TGTGCCAGCAGTGAAGGGGGGTACCTCACCCAGCCCCAGCATTTT. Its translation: CASSEGGYLTQPQHF. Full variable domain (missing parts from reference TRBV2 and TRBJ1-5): EPEVTQTPSHQVTQMGQEVILRCVPISNHLYFYWYRQILGQKVEFLVSFYNNEISEKSEIFDDQFSVERPDGSNFTLKIRSTKLEDSAMYFCASSEGGYLTQPQHFGDGTRLSIL.

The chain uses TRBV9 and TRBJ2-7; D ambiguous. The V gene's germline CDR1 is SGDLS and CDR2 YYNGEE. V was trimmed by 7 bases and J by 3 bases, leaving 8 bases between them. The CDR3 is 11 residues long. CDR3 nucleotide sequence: TGTGCCAGCCCTCACCGCTACGAGCAGTACTTC. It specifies CASPHRYEQYF.

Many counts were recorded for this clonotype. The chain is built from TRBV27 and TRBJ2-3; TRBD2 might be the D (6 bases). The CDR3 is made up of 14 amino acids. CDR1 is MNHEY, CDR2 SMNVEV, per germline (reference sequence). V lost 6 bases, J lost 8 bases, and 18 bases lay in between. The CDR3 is CASRPLGGPGTQYF. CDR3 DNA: TGTGCCAGCAGACCTTTAGGAGGGCCGGGTACGCAGTATTTT.